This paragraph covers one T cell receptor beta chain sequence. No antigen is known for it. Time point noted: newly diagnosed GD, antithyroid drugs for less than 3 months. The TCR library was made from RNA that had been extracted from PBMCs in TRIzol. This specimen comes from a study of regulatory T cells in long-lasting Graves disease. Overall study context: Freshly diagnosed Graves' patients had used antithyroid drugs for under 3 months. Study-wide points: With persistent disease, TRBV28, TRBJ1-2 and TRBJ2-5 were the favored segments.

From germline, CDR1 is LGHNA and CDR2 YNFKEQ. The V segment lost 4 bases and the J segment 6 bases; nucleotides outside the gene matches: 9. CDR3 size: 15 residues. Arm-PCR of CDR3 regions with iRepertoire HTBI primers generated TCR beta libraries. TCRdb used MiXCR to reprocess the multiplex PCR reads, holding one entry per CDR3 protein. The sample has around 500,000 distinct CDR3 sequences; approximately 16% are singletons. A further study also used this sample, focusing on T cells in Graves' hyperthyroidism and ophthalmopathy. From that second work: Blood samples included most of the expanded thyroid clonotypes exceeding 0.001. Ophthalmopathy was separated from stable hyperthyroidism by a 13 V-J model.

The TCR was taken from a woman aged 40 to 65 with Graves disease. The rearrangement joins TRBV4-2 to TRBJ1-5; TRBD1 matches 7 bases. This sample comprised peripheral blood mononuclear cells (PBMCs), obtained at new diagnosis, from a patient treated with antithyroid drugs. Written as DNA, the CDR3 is TGTGCCAGCAGCCTCGACAGGGATCACAGTCAGCCCCAGCATTTT. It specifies CASSLDRDHSQPQHF.